Following are 5 T cell receptor beta chains from one sample sequenced in a study of CD4 T cells in relation to SARS-CoV-2 and coronaviruses. Their antigens remain unidentified. The unexposed donors gave CD4+ T cells in about 2011-2019, prior to COVID-19. CD4+ T cells were isolated from the cells after more than nine days of culture. Here immunoSEQ multiplex PCR was the method, and the copy in TCRdb shows in-frame clones only, minus some. The sample lists more than 15,000 clones, 76% occurring once. The sequencing sample was made of CD4+ T cells from PBMCs, cultured in vitro. The receptors shown here come from a human donor in good health.

This rearrangement joins TRBV6-1 to TRBJ2-7; the match to TRBD1 covers 7 bases. The germline CDR1 and CDR2 sequences are MNHNS and SASEGT. The CDR3 runs to 15 residues. The V and J ends lost 0 bases and 1 base, in that order; junction bases with no gene match: 3. The CDR3 coding sequence is TGTGCCAGCAGTGAAGCAGGGGGCGCGTCCTACGAGCAGTACTTC. Its translation: CASSEAGGASYEQYF.

In this sample, this clone turned up a few times. Written as DNA, the CDR3 is TGTGCCTGGAGTGTTAGCGGGAGGGCCAATGAGCAGTTCTTC. Encoded protein: CAWSVSGRANEQFF. The chain couples TRBV30 to TRBJ2-1; 11 nucleotides line up with TRBD2. This CDR3 region has 14 residues. Per the germline V gene, CDR1 is GTSNPN and CDR2 is SVGIG (reference sequence). V gave up 0 bases and J gave up 6 bases; unmatched junction bases: 1. The whole variable domain, filled in from reference TRBV30 and TRBJ2-1, reads SQTIHQWPATLVQPVGSPLSLECTVEGTSNPNLYWYRQAAGRGLQLLFYSVGIGQISSEVPQNLSASRPQDRQFILSSKKLLLSDSGFYLCAWSVSGRANEQFFGPGTRLTVL.

The chain couples TRBV7-2 to TRBJ1-3; no reliable D call. The germline V gene has CDR1 SGHTA and CDR2 FQGNSA. V lost 1 base, J lost 4 bases, and 11 bases lay in between. The CDR3 contains 15 residues. The CDR3 nucleotides are TGTGCCAGCAGCTTAGTGCCTTTCGGGGGAAACACCATATATTTT. Amino acids: CASSLVPFGGNTIYF.

This clone was seen once. The J gene is TRBJ1-2, the V gene TRBV30; D unclear. This CDR3 comprises 14 residues. Trimming took off 3 bases at V and 4 bases at J, with 15 bases between the two ends. Germline CDR1 GTSNPN, CDR2 SVGIG (reference sequence). DNA of the CDR3: TGTGCCTGGAGCTACGCTGGGCGCCTCTATGGCTACACCTTC. Protein: CAWSYAGRLYGYTF.

This clone was counted a few times. This chain joins TRBV12-3 or TRBV12-4 and TRBJ1-1; no clear D. Trimming cost V 3 bases and J 4 bases, with 3 bases left between them. This CDR3 has 11 residues. The CDR3 is CASSLTTEAFF. Here the CDR3 DNA reads TGTGCCAGCAGTTTGACCACTGAAGCTTTCTTT.